The present T cell receptor beta chain was sequenced within a study of Ad26.COV2.S vaccination and SARS-CoV-2 variants. As for the study in general: Participants got Ad26.COV2.S intramuscularly, once or twice 56 days apart. Regarding the study as a whole: Reported findings describe substantial breadth in spike-specific CD8+ and CD4+ T cell responses following vaccination. Compared with placebo recipients, vaccine recipients had higher spike-specific TCR breadth.

About this clone: Its antigen is as yet unknown.

Trimming cost V 2 bases and J 3 bases, with 2 bases left between them. CDR1 is WSHSY and CDR2 is SAAADI in the germline V gene. The CDR3 has 11 amino acids. Treatment given: about 20 received Ad26.COV2.S at low or high dose, single or two shots; a few received placebo; per-sample allocation not given. It was on day 63 after the first vaccine or placebo injection that samples were taken. Data came from immunoSEQ multiplex PCR; TCRdb stores just in-frame clones and leaves some out. The sample lists a few hundred thousand clones, about nine tenths occurring once. This chain links TRBV10-2 with TRBJ2-7; D remains unclear. This specimen was peripheral blood, taken in a trial of Ad26.COV2.S vaccine versus placebo. The TCR was taken from a person between 18 and 60 years old who received the Ad26.COV2.S COVID-19 vaccine or a placebo. In DNA form, the CDR3 reads TGCGCCAGCAGTGAGGTCTACGAGCAGTACTTC. Translation gives CASSEVYEQYF.